This TCR beta chain was captured by sequencing in a study of T cells after posttransplantation cyclophosphamide. TCRdb keeps only in-frame clones here, not all; method: immunoSEQ multiplex PCR. The profile covers approximately 50,000 clones, with under 95% appearing a single time and about 3.1% taken by the ten largest. This related bone marrow graft donor gave peripheral blood on the day of marrow donation. Study conclusions and caveats: Recipient CMV seropositivity and CMV reactivation strongly tracked TRB clonality. TRB overlap between skin or GI tissue T cells and blood was limited. Donor-recipient repertoire similarity was low at 1-2 months, rising over year one.

The CDR3 covers 14 residues. CDR1 and CDR2 (germline): MNHEY, SVGAGI. Trimming stripped 6 bases from V and 8 bases from J, with 19 bases between. Of note for this clone: Its specificity is unknown.

This clonotype originated in a woman aged 25-40 years in good health and a related stem cell transplant donor. The chain links TRBV6-5 to TRBJ1-2; the D is unclear. Sample: PBMCs. This CDR3 is CASSSGSGGGGYTF. CDR3 nucleotides: TGTGCCAGCAGCTCGGGCTCCGGTGGAGGGGGCTACACCTTC.